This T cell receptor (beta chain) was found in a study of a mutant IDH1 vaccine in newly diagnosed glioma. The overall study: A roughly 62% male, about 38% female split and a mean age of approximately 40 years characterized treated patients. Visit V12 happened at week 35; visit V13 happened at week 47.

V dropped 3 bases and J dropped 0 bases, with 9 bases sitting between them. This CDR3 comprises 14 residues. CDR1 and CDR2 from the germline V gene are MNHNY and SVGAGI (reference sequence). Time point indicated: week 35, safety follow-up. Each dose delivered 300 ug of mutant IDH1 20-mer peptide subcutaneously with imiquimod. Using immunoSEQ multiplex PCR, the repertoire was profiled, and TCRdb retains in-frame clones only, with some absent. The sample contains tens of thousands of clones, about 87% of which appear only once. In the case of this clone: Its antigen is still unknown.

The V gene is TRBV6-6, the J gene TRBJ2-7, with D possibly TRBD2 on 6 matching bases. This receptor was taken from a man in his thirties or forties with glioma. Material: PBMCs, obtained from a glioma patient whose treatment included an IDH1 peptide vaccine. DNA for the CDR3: TGTGCCAGCAGTTATTCCGGGAGCTCCTACGAGCAGTACTTC. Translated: CASSYSGSSYEQYF.